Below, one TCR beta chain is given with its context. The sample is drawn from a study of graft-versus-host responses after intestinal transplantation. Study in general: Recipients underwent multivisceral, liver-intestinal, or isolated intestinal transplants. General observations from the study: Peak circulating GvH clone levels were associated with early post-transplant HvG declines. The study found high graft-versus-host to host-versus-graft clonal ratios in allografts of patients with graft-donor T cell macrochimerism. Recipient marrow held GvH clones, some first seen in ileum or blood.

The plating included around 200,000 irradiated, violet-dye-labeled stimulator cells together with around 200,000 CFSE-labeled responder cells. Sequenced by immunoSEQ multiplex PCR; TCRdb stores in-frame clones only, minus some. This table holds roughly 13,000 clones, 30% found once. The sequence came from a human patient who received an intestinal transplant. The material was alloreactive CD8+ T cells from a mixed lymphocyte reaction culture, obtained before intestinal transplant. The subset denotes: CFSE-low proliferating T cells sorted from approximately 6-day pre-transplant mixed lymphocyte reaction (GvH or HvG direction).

In nucleotides, the CDR3 is TGTGCCAGCAGGTGGGGGGGCGCGTTGAACGAGCAGTACTTC. Protein product: CASRWGGALNEQYF. The chain carries TRBV25-1 and TRBJ2-7, with a weak D call TRBD2 (7 bases). Per germline, CDR1 MGHDK and CDR2 SYGVNS. The CDR3 has 14 amino acids. The V gene lost 6 bases and the J gene lost 5 bases, with 17 bases spanning the gap.